These 23 T cell receptor beta chains were all obtained from the same sample, sequenced in a study of T cell responses to AZD1222 COVID-19 vaccine. Profiled with immunoSEQ multiplex PCR; TCRdb holds only in-frame clones, not every one. The sample holds roughly 87,000 clones, 89% seen once. This specimen was peripheral blood, taken 28 days after the second AZD1222 dose. Receptor source: an adult who received the AZD1222 COVID-19 vaccine.

The gene calls are TRBV12-3 or TRBV12-4 and TRBJ1-2; 8 bases are a match to TRBD1. CDR3 length: 12 residues. V was clipped by 4 bases and J by 8 bases; unmatched bases: 3. For the CDR3, the DNA is TGTGCCAGCAGTTCAGGGGGCTGGGGCTACACCTTC. The encoded protein is CASSSGGWGYTF.

This clone was observed a handful of times. The J gene is TRBJ1-3, the V gene TRBV21-1; TRBD1 reflects the table's D call only, with no check against the DNA. TRBV21-1 has pseudogene status. The CDR3 spans 16 residues. CDR3 DNA sequence: TGTGCCAGCAGCACGTTAAGGACACCGGGACAGCCCGCTAGATATTTT. Protein product: CASSTLRTPGQPARYF.

The DNA for the CDR3 is TGTGCCAGTAGCGAGGGCACTTATGGCTACACCTTC. The encoded protein is CASSEGTYGYTF. The chain is built from TRBV19 and TRBJ1-2; D remains unclear. V lost 6 bases and J 5 bases, leaving 10 bases between the germline ends. There are 12 residues in the CDR3. The germline CDR1 and CDR2 sequences are LNHDA and SQIVND (reference sequence).

The rearrangement joins TRBV7-6 to TRBJ1-2; TRBD1 matches 9 bases. Germline CDR1 SGHVS, CDR2 FNYEAQ. The CDR3 consists of 15 residues. The junction had 6 bases not matched to a gene; V was cut back by 0 bases and J by 7 bases. This CDR3 reads CASSLALGTGSGYTF. DNA of the CDR3: TGTGCCAGCAGCTTAGCTCTTGGGACAGGGAGTGGCTACACCTTC.

The genes are TRBV7-9 and TRBJ1-6; no definite D call. Trimming removed 2 bases from V and 9 bases from J, with 14 bases in between. In germline, CDR1 is SEHNR, CDR2 FQNEAQ (reference sequence). The CDR3 is made up of 15 amino acids. The CDR3, as DNA: TGTGCCAGCAGCTTATATATGGGATCGGGTTCACCCCTCCACTTT. Its protein is CASSLYMGSGSPLHF.

CDR3 in DNA: TGCGCCAGCAGCGGCGGACAACAGAACACTGAAGCTTTCTTT. Protein product: CASSGGQQNTEAFF. V usage is TRBV5-1 and J usage is TRBJ1-1, with a tentative D call TRBD1 (5 bases). Germline V gene sequence: CDR1 SGHRS, CDR2 YFSETQ. Trimming cost V 4 bases and J 1 base, with 11 bases left between them. The CDR3 contains 14 residues.

The chain links TRBV5-1 to TRBJ2-7; a possible D gene is TRBD1 (6 bases). The CDR3 spans 14 residues. Germline CDR1 SGHRS, CDR2 YFSETQ. Trimming left V 5 bases short and J 0 bases short, with 12 bases between. CDR3 loop: CASSRTVDSYEQYF. DNA for the CDR3: TGCGCCAGCAGTAGGACAGTGGACTCCTACGAGCAGTACTTC.

CDR3 sequence reads: CASSPMGQAYGYTF. In DNA form, the CDR3 reads TGTGCCAGCTCACCAATGGGCCAGGCCTATGGCTACACCTTC. The rearrangement joins TRBV18 to TRBJ1-2; D is unclear. This CDR3 region has 14 residues. Germline assignment: CDR1 KGHSH and CDR2 LQKENI. V dropped 2 bases and J dropped 4 bases, with 11 bases sitting between them.

The CDR3 nucleotides are TGTGCCAGCAGCCCTGTTTTGAGCGGGGGGGCAGGAGATACGCAGTATTTT. Encoded protein: CASSPVLSGGAGDTQYF. The V gene is TRBV14, the J gene TRBJ2-3; TRBD2 agrees at 10 bases. This CDR3 comprises 17 residues. V shed 4 bases, J shed 5 bases, and the junction held 12 bases outside the gene matches. Per the germline V gene, CDR1 is SGHDN and CDR2 is FVKESK.

The chain uses TRBV19 and TRBJ1-2; D is ambiguous. Germline CDR1 is LNHDA and CDR2 is SQIVND (reference sequence). The CDR3 is 15 amino acids. The germline V and J ends were trimmed by 2 bases and 3 bases, with 13 bases remaining between them. The CDR3 sequence: CASSILDLSDYGYTF. The CDR3 DNA follows: TGTGCCAGTAGTATACTGGACCTATCGGACTATGGCTACACCTTC.

The chain employs TRBV6-4 and TRBJ1-3; D ambiguous. Germline values: CDR1 MRHNA, CDR2 SNTAGT. Trimming cost V 11 bases and J 0 bases, with 17 bases left between them. This CDR3 has 15 residues. The CDR3 loop is CAGLGGPSSGNTIYF. The CDR3 DNA reads TGTGCCGGCCTCGGAGGGCCTAGCTCTGGAAACACCATATATTTT.

In DNA form, the CDR3 reads TGTGCCAGCAGCCACGGTGGGGCATCTGGAAACACCATATATTTT. Translation: CASSHGGASGNTIYF. The V gene is TRBV3-1 (or the pseudogene TRBV3-2), the J gene TRBJ1-3, with D possibly matching TRBD1 (5 bases). Germline lookup yields CDR1 LGHDT and CDR2 YNNKEL (reference sequence). The CDR3 covers 15 residues. Trimming took off 3 bases at V and 1 base at J, with 10 bases between the two ends.

The chain recombines TRBV6-2 or TRBV6-3 with TRBJ1-2, with TRBD1 identical over 9 bases. J was trimmed by 8 bases and V by 2 bases; bases with no gene match: 6. CDR1 and CDR2 from the germline V gene are MNHEY and SVGEGT. The CDR3 runs to 14 residues. CDR3 DNA: TGTGCCAGCAGTTACACAGGGGGCGCGGTAGGCTACACCTTC. Translating gives CASSYTGGAVGYTF.

This clone appeared once. V is TRBV30 and J is TRBJ1-1; D may be TRBD1 (6 bases). This CDR3 has 18 amino acids. V lost 5 bases to trimming and J lost 3 bases, with 28 bases between them. CDR1 GTSNPN and CDR2 SVGIG come from the germline V gene (reference sequence). This CDR3 reads CAWSGEQLQGSRYTEAFF. In DNA form, the CDR3 reads TGTGCCTGGTCGGGAGAGCAGTTACAGGGTTCGAGGTACACTGAAGCTTTCTTT.

This sequence joins TRBV30 and TRBJ1-5, with TRBD1 identical over 7 bases. After removal of 0 bases from V and 4 bases from J, the junction contained 12 bases not matched to a gene. CDR3 length: 17 amino acids. The germline CDR1 and CDR2 sequences are GTSNPN and SVGIG (reference sequence). The CDR3 DNA reads as TGTGCCTGGAGTGTACCTGGCGGACAGGTCTATAATCAGCCCCAGCATTTT. Encoded protein: CAWSVPGGQVYNQPQHF.

This clone was found a few times. In DNA, the CDR3 is TGTGCCAGCAGTGAACCCCCTCCAGTGAGCTATGGCTACACCTTC. Translated: CASSEPPPVSYGYTF. The chain recombines TRBV6-1 with TRBJ1-2; D gene uncertain. The CDR3 extends over 15 amino acids. The V gene's germline CDR1 is MNHNS and CDR2 SASEGT. V was trimmed by 2 bases and J by 4 bases, leaving 14 bases between them.

The chain uses TRBV7-2 and TRBJ2-1; 8 bases line up with TRBD2. The CDR3 extends over 13 amino acids. Trimming removed 6 bases from V and 9 bases from J; junction bases left unmatched: 7. Germline V gives CDR1 SGHTA, CDR2 FQGNSA. The CDR3 is CASRFPTSAEQFF. The CDR3 DNA reads TGTGCCAGCAGGTTTCCGACTAGCGCTGAGCAGTTCTTC.

This chain connects TRBV2 to TRBJ1-5; 10 nucleotides match TRBD1. The CDR3 runs to 15 residues. Germline-derived CDR1 and CDR2 are SNHLY and FYNNEI. V was pared by 6 bases and J by 6 bases, with 8 bases of the junction left unmatched. The DNA of the CDR3 is TGTGCCAGCAGGACGGACAGGGGGGGAAGTCAGCCCCAGCATTTT. This encodes CASRTDRGGSQPQHF. Full variable domain (missing parts from reference TRBV2 and TRBJ1-5): EPEVTQTPSHQVTQMGQEVILRCVPISNHLYFYWYRQILGQKVEFLVSFYNNEISEKSEIFDDQFSVERPDGSNFTLKIRSTKLEDSAMYFCASRTDRGGSQPQHFGDGTRLSIL.

The rearrangement joins TRBV30 to TRBJ2-7; 7 positions match TRBD2. The CDR3 covers 13 residues. V shed 5 bases and J 13 bases; nucleotides not matched to a gene: 17. CDR1 and CDR2 (germline): GTSNPN, SVGIG (reference sequence). The CDR3 spells CAWFPFGLGDFYF. The CDR3 DNA sequence: TGTGCCTGGTTCCCCTTTGGACTAGGGGACTTCTACTTC.

The CDR3 DNA reads TGTGCCAGTAGTATAGGATGGTTGAGGGGTGAAGCTTTCTTT. It specifies CASSIGWLRGEAFF. The chain couples TRBV19 to TRBJ1-1; D perhaps matches TRBD1 (5 bases). CDR3 length equals 14 residues. The V end was cut by 1 base, the J end by 7 bases, with 13 bases between. Germline values: CDR1 LNHDA, CDR2 SQIVND (reference sequence).

This rearrangement joins TRBV3-1 (or the pseudogene TRBV3-2) to TRBJ2-3; 10 bases agree with TRBD2. This CDR3 comprises 16 residues. The trim removed 6 bases at V and 4 bases at J, leaving 10 bases unmatched. The germline gives CDR1 LGHDT, CDR2 YNNKEL (reference sequence). CDR3 sequence: CASSLAGVIGSDTQYF. CDR3 bases: TGTGCCAGCAGTCTAGCGGGGGTGATCGGCTCAGATACGCAGTATTTT.

The chain recombines TRBV5-4 with TRBJ2-3, with 8 bases aligning to TRBD2. Germline CDR1 is SGHNT and CDR2 is YYREEE (reference sequence). The CDR3 is 15 amino acids. V trimming: 4 bases; J trimming: 7 bases; junction bases outside the gene matches: 11. The CDR3: CASSPQLAGVYTQYF. CDR3 DNA: TGTGCCAGCAGCCCCCAGCTAGCGGGCGTATATACGCAGTATTTT.

The chain employs TRBV7-2 and TRBJ1-2, with D maybe TRBD1 (6 bases). Germline assignment: CDR1 SGHTA and CDR2 FQGNSA. The CDR3 length is 15 residues. V was shortened by 4 bases and J by 4 bases, with 16 bases between the two germline ends. The CDR3 DNA reads as TGTGCCAGCAGCTGGGGGGCGTACGACCTCTATGGCTACACCTTC. Translation gives CASSWGAYDLYGYTF.